This entry concerns a single T cell receptor beta chain. Germline V CDR1 and CDR2: SGDLS, YYNGEE. V gave up 0 bases and J gave up 1 base, with 11 bases separating them. The CDR3 sequence is 15 residues long. This record comes from a study of control samples from healthy donors and cancer patients. Some clones are missing from TCRdb's copy, which holds only in-frame ones; the method was immunoSEQ multiplex PCR. The data contain about 160,000 clones, about 94% of them singletons. This TCR was recovered from a woman aged 40 to 55 in good health. Sequenced input: blood. The chain recombines TRBV9 with TRBJ2-7; D is undetermined. CDR3: CASSVEGQESYEQYF. The CDR3 DNA reads TGTGCCAGCAGCGTAGAGGGTCAGGAGTCCTACGAGCAGTACTTC. Using reference TRBV9 and TRBJ2-7 for the parts outside the CDR3, the full variable domain is DSGVTQTPKHLITATGQRVTLRCSPRSGDLSVYWYQQSLDQGLQFLIQYYNGEERAKGNILERFSAQQFPDLHSELNLSSLELGDSALYFCASSVEGQESYEQYFGPGTRLTVT.